This T cell receptor beta chain was captured by sequencing in a study of T-cell memory formation after mild COVID-19. About this clonotype: What it binds is not known.

Employing constant-segment primers, 5'RACE generated TCR alpha and TCR beta cDNA libraries bearing sample barcodes and UMIs. TCRdb reprocessed the 5' RACE reads with MiXCR, giving one entry per CDR3 protein. In the table there are hundreds of thousands of distinct CDR3 sequences, roughly 13% of which are singletons. Whole-study findings and limits: Clones contracting across day 15 to 85 had a balanced CD4/CD8 profile; later expanding clones leaned CD4+. Some responding clones appeared in pre-infection memory, suggesting cross-reactive memory joined. Of the contracting clones, CD4+ ones lay mainly in CM and EM, and CD8+ ones in EMRA.

V lost 8 bases to trimming and J lost 2 bases, with 19 bases between them. This CDR3 comprises 15 residues. The sequence derives from a young man who had mild COVID-19 (a few samples of this study predate the infection). Cell type and time point are not known. Sample: PBMCs or a T cell subset sorted from them (not recorded which). The rearrangement links TRBV12-3 or TRBV12-4 to TRBJ2-7; D possibly corresponds to TRBD1 (6 bases). The CDR3 nucleotides are TGTGCCAGCCGTCCCTCTCGGACAGTCCCCTACGAGCAGTACTTC. It codes for CASRPSRTVPYEQYF.